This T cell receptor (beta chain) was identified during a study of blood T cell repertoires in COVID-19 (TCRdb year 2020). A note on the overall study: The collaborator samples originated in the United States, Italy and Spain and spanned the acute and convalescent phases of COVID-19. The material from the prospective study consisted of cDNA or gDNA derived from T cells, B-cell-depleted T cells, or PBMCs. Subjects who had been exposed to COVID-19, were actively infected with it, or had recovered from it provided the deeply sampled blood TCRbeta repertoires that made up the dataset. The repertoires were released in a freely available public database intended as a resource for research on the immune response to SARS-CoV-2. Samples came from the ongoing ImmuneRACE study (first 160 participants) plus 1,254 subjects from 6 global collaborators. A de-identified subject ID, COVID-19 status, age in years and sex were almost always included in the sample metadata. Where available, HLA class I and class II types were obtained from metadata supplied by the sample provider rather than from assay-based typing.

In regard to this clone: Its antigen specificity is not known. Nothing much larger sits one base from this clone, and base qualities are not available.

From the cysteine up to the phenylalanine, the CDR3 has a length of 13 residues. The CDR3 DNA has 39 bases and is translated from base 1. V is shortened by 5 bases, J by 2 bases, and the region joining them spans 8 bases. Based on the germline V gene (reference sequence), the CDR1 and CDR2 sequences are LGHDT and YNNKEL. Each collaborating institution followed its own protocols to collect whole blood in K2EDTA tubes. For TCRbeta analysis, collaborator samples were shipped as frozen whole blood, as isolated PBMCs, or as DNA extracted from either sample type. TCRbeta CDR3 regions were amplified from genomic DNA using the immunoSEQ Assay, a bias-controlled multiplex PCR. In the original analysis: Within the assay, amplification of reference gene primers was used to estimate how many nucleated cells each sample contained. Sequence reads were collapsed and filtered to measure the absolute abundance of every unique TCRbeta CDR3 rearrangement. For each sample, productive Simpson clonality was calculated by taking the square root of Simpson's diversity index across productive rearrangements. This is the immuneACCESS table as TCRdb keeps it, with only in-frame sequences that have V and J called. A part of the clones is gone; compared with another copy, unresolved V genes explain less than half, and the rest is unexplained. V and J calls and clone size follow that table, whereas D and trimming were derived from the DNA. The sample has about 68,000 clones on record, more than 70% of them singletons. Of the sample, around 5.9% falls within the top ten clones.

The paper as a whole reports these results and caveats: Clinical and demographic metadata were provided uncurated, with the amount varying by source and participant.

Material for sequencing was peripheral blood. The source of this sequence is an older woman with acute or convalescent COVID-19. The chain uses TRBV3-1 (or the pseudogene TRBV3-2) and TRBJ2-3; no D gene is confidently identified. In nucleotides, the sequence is TGTGCCAGCAGCATACACGCCACAGATACGCAGTATTTT. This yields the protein CASSIHATDTQYF.